These 13 T cell receptor beta chains originate from one sample sequenced in a study of cytomegalovirus exposure and HLA in healthy donors. Researchers ran the PCR with 60 Vbeta and 13 Jbeta primers. Profiled with immunoSEQ multiplex PCR; TCRdb holds only in-frame clones, not every one. This sample has 90,000 to 150,000 clones, with 77% found just once. Sequencing was performed on PBMCs. These TCRs come from a man aged 18 to 30 in good health and CMV-seropositive.

The genes are TRBV7-8 and TRBJ2-3; 12 bases align to TRBD2. The CDR3 has 17 residues. Looked up from germline, CDR1 is SGHVS and CDR2 is FQNEAQ. Losses at the gene ends were 3 bases for V and 0 bases for J; bases not matched to a gene: 4. CDR3 residues: CASSLYGTSGSTDTQYF. The CDR3 DNA follows: TGTGCCAGCAGCTTGTACGGGACTAGCGGGAGCACAGATACGCAGTATTTT.

The chain links TRBV7-8 to TRBJ2-7; D perhaps matches TRBD1 (7 bases). Germline V gene sequence: CDR1 SGHVS, CDR2 FQNEAQ. V lost 5 bases and J 7 bases, leaving 9 bases between the germline ends. The CDR3 has 11 residues. The CDR3 coding sequence is TGTGCCAGCAGCCAGGGGGGTGAGCAGTACTTC. This gives the protein CASSQGGEQYF.

V usage is TRBV7-2 and J usage is TRBJ1-2, with a possible D match to TRBD1 (6 bases). V dropped 6 bases and J dropped 4 bases, with 15 bases sitting between them. The CDR3 has 14 residues. Germline assignment: CDR1 SGHTA and CDR2 FQGNSA. CDR3 sequence: CASRHAGGLYGYTF. For the CDR3, the DNA is TGTGCCAGCAGGCACGCCGGGGGGCTCTATGGCTACACCTTC.

The genes are TRBV20-1 and TRBJ1-2, with no clear D. Germline CDR1 reads DFQATT; CDR2 reads SNEGSKA (reference sequence). The V gene lost 3 bases and the J gene lost 5 bases, with 7 bases spanning the gap. This CDR3 has 11 amino acids. The CDR3 is CSASLLYGYTF. The DNA for the CDR3 is TGCAGTGCTAGCCTACTTTATGGCTACACCTTC.

This chain connects TRBV7-2 to TRBJ2-5, with a weak D call TRBD2 (5 bases). The CDR3 is made up of 14 amino acids. Germline V gene lookup returns CDR1 SGHTA and CDR2 FQGNSA. V was cut by 2 bases and J by 5 bases, with 12 bases left in between. This CDR3 is CASSLNGDLETQYF. The CDR3 DNA reads TGTGCCAGCAGCTTAAACGGGGATTTGGAGACCCAGTACTTC.

CDR3 region: CASSQVGEYEQYF. CDR3 in DNA: TGTGCCAGCAGCCAAGTAGGAGAGTACGAGCAGTACTTC. The gene calls are TRBV14 and TRBJ2-7; no clear D. Trimming cost V 1 base and J 4 bases, with 8 bases left between them. There are 13 residues in the CDR3. Germline CDR1 and CDR2: SGHDN and FVKESK. Drawing the rest from reference TRBV14 and TRBJ2-7, the complete variable domain is EAGVTQFPSHSVIEKGQTVTLRCDPISGHDNLYWYRRVMGKEIKFLLHFVKESKQDESGMPNNRFLAERTGGTYSTLKVQPAELEDSGVYFCASSQVGEYEQYFGPGTRLTVT.

The V call is TRBV9, the J call TRBJ2-3, with TRBD2 identical over 10 bases. V lost 2 bases, J lost 0 bases, and 3 bases stayed unmatched. Germline CDR1 reads SGDLS; CDR2 reads YYNGEE. The CDR3 is made up of 16 amino acids. The CDR3 nucleotides are TGTGCCAGCAGCGTGGGGACTAGCGTTAGCACAGATACGCAGTATTTT. Its translation: CASSVGTSVSTDTQYF.

J is TRBJ2-5 and V is TRBV4-1, with D possibly being TRBD2 (6 bases). This CDR3 has 16 residues. V lost 3 bases and J lost 5, with 19 bases in between. Germline lookup yields CDR1 MGHRA and CDR2 YSYEKL. CDR3 nucleotides: TGCGCCAGCAGCCAGTCATTGCGGGGAGATGGGGAGACCCAGTACTTC. Its translation: CASSQSLRGDGETQYF.

CDR3 region: CASSAALNTEAFF. Written as DNA, the CDR3 is TGTGCCAGTAGCGCGGCCCTGAACACTGAAGCTTTCTTT. The chain is built from TRBV19 and TRBJ1-1; D unclear. The V end lost 6 bases, the J end lost 0 bases, and 8 bases lay between the germline ends. Germline V gene sequence: CDR1 LNHDA, CDR2 SQIVND (reference sequence). This CDR3 has 13 amino acids.

In this sample, this clone turned up once. The rearrangement links TRBV5-1 to TRBJ2-1, with D perhaps matching TRBD2 (7 bases). CDR3 length: 18 residues. The germline V gene encodes CDR1 SGHRS and CDR2 YFSETQ. The V gene lost 4 bases and the J gene lost 2 bases, with 22 bases spanning the gap. DNA for the CDR3: TGCGCCAGCAGCCAGGCCCCCGTCCGCGGGGGCCCCTACAATGAGCAGTTCTTC. This translates into CASSQAPVRGGPYNEQFF.

V is TRBV7-6 and J is TRBJ2-7; TRBD2 aligns across 13 bases. The CDR3 length is 15 residues. With 6 bases clipped from V and 2 bases from J, the junction kept 4 bases outside the gene matches. In germline, CDR1 is SGHVS, CDR2 FNYEAQ. The CDR3 sequence: CASSLTSGGTYEQYF. The CDR3 DNA reads as TGTGCCAGCAGTTTGACTAGCGGGGGGACCTACGAGCAGTACTTC.

This clone showed up just once. The gene calls are TRBV19 and TRBJ1-5; D ambiguous. The V gene lost 4 bases and the J gene lost 7 bases, with 8 bases spanning the gap. The CDR3 sequence is 12 residues long. Germline V gene data show CDR1 as LNHDA and CDR2 as SQIVND (reference sequence). CDR3 nucleotide sequence: TGTGCCAGTAGTAAAGTAGAGCAGCCCCAGCATTTT. As protein: CASSKVEQPQHF.

This clone has just one count. CDR3 sequence: CSVDGGINEKLFF. For the CDR3, the DNA is TGCAGCGTTGATGGCGGAATTAATGAAAAACTGTTTTTT. The chain is built from TRBV29-1 and TRBJ1-4; no reliable D call. The germline V gene encodes CDR1 SQVTM and CDR2 ANQGSEA. The CDR3 contains 13 residues. The ends were cut back, 3 bases at V and 4 bases at J, with 9 bases in the middle.